Listed below are T cell receptor beta chains from one sample, sequenced in a study of T cells in Graves' hyperthyroidism and ophthalmopathy. TCRdb passed the multiplex PCR reads through MiXCR, listing each CDR3 protein once. This table has 270,000 or so distinct CDR3 sequences, approximately 14% appearing once. The sample comprised blood. These receptors were obtained from a woman in her fifties or sixties with Graves' hyperthyroidism that later progressed to Graves' ophthalmopathy. CDR3s include the opening cysteine and the closing phenylalanine or tryptophan. The order of the fields is D gene, clone size, V gene, J gene, CDR3 protein, CDR3 DNA. The D gene is left open where the match is weak. A clone size is listed for some rows: how often the clone was seen (once, few, many), or a class if it is expanded.

NA	few	TRBV27	TRBJ2-5	CASSLRGEALHF	TGTGCCAGCAGTCTTCGAGGGGAGGCACTGCACTTC
TRBD2	NA	TRBV6-5	TRBJ2-2	CASSYSGREGRITGELFF	TGTGCCAGCAGTTACTCGGGGCGGGAGGGCCGTATCACCGGGGAGCTGTTTTTT
NA	many	TRBV18	TRBJ1-2	CASSHYKERSGYTF	TGTGCCAGCTCCCACTATAAGGAGCGTAGTGGCTACACCTTC
NA	many	TRBV29-1	TRBJ1-2	CSVEGIHGYTF	TGCAGCGTTGAAGGCATTCATGGCTACACCTTC
NA	many	TRBV2	TRBJ2-7	CASSGGRNSYEQYF	TGTGCCAGCAGTGGGGGCAGAAACTCCTACGAGCAGTACTTC
NA	many	TRBV10-3	TRBJ1-5	CAISELGQPQHF	TGTGCCATCAGTGAATTGGGCCAGCCCCAGCATTTT
NA	few	TRBV14	TRBJ2-5	CASSQRGRVGETQYF	TGTGCCAGCAGCCAGCGCGGACGGGTCGGAGAGACCCAGTACTTC
NA	few	TRBV7-8	TRBJ1-3	CASSPTRISGNTIYF	TGTGCCAGCAGCCCAACCAGGATTTCTGGAAACACCATATATTTT
NA	many	TRBV7-3	TRBJ1-1	CASSSYTNTEAFF	TGTGCCAGCAGCTCTTACACGAACACTGAAGCTTTCTTT
NA	many	TRBV11-2	TRBJ2-2	CASSSRRDTGELFF	TGTGCCAGCAGCTCCCGTCGAGACACCGGGGAGCTGTTTTTT
NA	many	TRBV2	TRBJ2-7	CASSETEEVVDEQYF	TGTGCCAGCAGTGAAACCGAAGAGGTCGTGGACGAGCAGTACTTC
NA	many	TRBV27	TRBJ2-2	CASSLSVVKRYPNTGELFF	TGTGCCAGCAGTTTATCGGTGGTTAAGAGGTATCCAAACACCGGGGAGCTGTTTTTT
TRBD1	many	TRBV11-2	TRBJ2-7	CASRTETGPYEQYF	TGTGCCAGCAGGACGGAGACAGGGCCCTACGAGCAGTACTTC
TRBD1	few	TRBV10-3	TRBJ2-7	CAISERDSSYEQYF	TGTGCCATCAGTGAGAGGGACAGCTCCTACGAGCAGTACTTC
NA	many	TRBV30	TRBJ2-1	CAWSESYNEQFF	TGTGCCTGGAGCGAATCTTACAATGAGCAGTTCTTC
NA	many	TRBV7-8	TRBJ1-4	CASSPDRSEKLFF	TGTGCCAGCAGCCCCGACAGGTCGGAAAAACTGTTTTTT
TRBD1	many	TRBV30	TRBJ2-3	CAWGTDATTDTQYF	TGTGCCTGGGGGACAGATGCAACCACAGATACGCAGTATTTT
NA	NA	TRBV11-2	TRBJ2-2	CASLPGTGELFF	TGTGCCAGCTTGCCGGGCACCGGGGAGCTGTTTTTT